This T cell receptor beta chain emerged from a study of blood T cell repertoires in COVID-19. About the research overall: Samples representing acute and convalescent COVID-19 were sourced from the United States, Italy and Spain. T cells, B-cell-depleted T cells, or PBMCs supplied cDNA or gDNA.

CDR1 and CDR2 from the germline V gene are SGHNT and YYREEE (reference sequence). This CDR3 contains 16 residues. V shed 7 bases and J 9 bases; nucleotides not matched to a gene: 14. Per the study methods: Reference gene primer amplification in the assay estimated nucleated cell counts. Here immunoSEQ multiplex PCR was the method, and the copy in TCRdb shows in-frame clones only, minus some. Clone size and V and J calls were adopted from that table, with D and trimming inferred from the DNA. There are about 100,000 clones in the sample; 70% to 90% occur only once, and approximately 5% lies in the top ten.

V gene TRBV5-4 combines with J gene TRBJ2-1; 12 positions match TRBD2. This clonotype originated in a human donor in a cohort sampled during active COVID-19. Sequenced input: peripheral blood. The CDR3 spells CASSLPGTSGLVEQFF. The CDR3 DNA is TGTGCCAGCTCACTTCCCGGGACTAGCGGGCTTGTTGAGCAGTTCTTC. Looking up the rest from reference TRBV5-4 and TRBJ2-1 gives the full variable domain: ETGVTQSPTHLIKTRGQQVTLRCSSQSGHNTVSWYQQALGQGPQFIFQYYREEENGRGNFPPRFSGLQFPNYSSELNVNALELDDSALYLCASSLPGTSGLVEQFFGPGTRLTVL.